This entry is about one TCR beta chain. Included were adult ileal or ileocolonic Crohn's patients indicated for ileocolonic resection. This specimen comes from a study of T cell repertoires in ileal Crohn's disease. Study-wide context: About 36% were active smokers at surgery; median disease duration was nearly eight years.

The trim removed 0 bases at V and 3 bases at J, leaving 4 bases unmatched. Looked up from germline, CDR1 is SGHTS and CDR2 is YDEGEE. CDR3 size: 17 residues. The data were produced by immunoSEQ multiplex PCR, yet TCRdb's version contains in-frame clones alone and is incomplete. Of 13,000 or so clones listed, 70% to 90% are singletons. The J gene is TRBJ2-7, the V gene TRBV5-8; 15 bases are a match to TRBD2. The clonotype comes from an adult with Crohn's disease. Sequencing was carried out using ileal tissue. The CDR3 spells CASSLAGTSGGNYEQYF. Written as DNA, the CDR3 is TGTGCCAGCAGCTTGGCCGGGACTAGCGGGGGGAACTACGAGCAGTACTTC. The full variable domain, in which reference TRBV5-8 and TRBJ2-7 provide the parts outside the CDR3, is EAGVTQSPTHLIKTRGQQATLRCSPISGHTSVYWYQQALGLGLQFLLWYDEGEERNRGNFPPRFSGRQFPNYSSELNVNALELEDSALYLCASSLAGTSGGNYEQYFGPGTRLTVT.